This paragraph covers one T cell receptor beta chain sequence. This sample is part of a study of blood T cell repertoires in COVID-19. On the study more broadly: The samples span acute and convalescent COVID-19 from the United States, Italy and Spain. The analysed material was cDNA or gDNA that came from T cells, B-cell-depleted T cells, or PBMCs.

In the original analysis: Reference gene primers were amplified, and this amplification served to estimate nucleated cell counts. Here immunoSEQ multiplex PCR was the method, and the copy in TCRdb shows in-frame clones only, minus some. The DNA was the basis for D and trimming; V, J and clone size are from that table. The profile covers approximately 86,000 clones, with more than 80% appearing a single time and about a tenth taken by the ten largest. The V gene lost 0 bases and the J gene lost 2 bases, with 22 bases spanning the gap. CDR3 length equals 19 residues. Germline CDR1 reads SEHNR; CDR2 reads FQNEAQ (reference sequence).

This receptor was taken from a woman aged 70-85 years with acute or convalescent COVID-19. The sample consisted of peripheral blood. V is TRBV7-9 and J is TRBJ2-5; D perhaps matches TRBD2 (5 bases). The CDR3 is CASSLAVIAFSGRQETQYF. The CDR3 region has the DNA TGTGCCAGCAGCTTAGCAGTAATAGCGTTTTCGGGTCGTCAAGAGACCCAGTACTTC. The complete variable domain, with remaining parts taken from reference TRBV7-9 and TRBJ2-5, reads DTGVSQNPRHKITKRGQNVTFRCDPISEHNRLYWYRQTLGQGPEFLTYFQNEAQLEKSRLLSDRFSAERPKGSFSTLEIQRTEQGDSAMYLCASSLAVIAFSGRQETQYFGPGTRLLVL.